Presented here are 30 T cell receptor beta chains from one specimen sequenced in a study of blood T cell repertoires in COVID-19. Repertoires were generated with immunoSEQ multiplex PCR, while TCRdb's copy carries only in-frame clones and drops some. The sample lists about 92,000 clones; around 81% were seen once. The specimen sequenced was peripheral blood. The receptors stem from a man aged 50-60 years who had recovered from COVID-19.

The rearrangement links TRBV12-3 or TRBV12-4 to TRBJ1-1, with 7 bases lining up with TRBD1. With 6 bases clipped from V and 8 bases from J, the junction kept 9 bases outside the gene matches. This CDR3 contains 13 residues. In nucleotides, the CDR3 is TGTGCCAGCAGAAAAACAGGGGTACACGAAGCTTTCTTT. Translation: CASRKTGVHEAFF.

The chain uses TRBV19 and TRBJ1-4; D is unclear. Germline values: CDR1 LNHDA, CDR2 SQIVND (reference sequence). V gave up 2 bases and J gave up 4 bases, with 11 bases separating them. The CDR3 contains 15 residues. The CDR3 DNA sequence: TGTGCCAGTAGTATAAGATCGACAAGTAATGAAAAACTGTTTTTT. Its translation: CASSIRSTSNEKLFF. The variable domain in full, with the rest retrieved from reference TRBV19 and TRBJ1-4, is DGGITQSPKYLFRKEGQNVTLSCEQNLNHDAMYWYRQDPGQGLRLIYYSQIVNDFQKGDIAEGYSVSREKKESFPLTVTSAQKNPTAFYLCASSIRSTSNEKLFFGSGTQLSVL.

The chain has TRBV5-1 and TRBJ2-7, with 7 bases aligning to TRBD1. The CDR3 is 14 amino acids. V gave up 5 bases and J gave up 6 bases; unmatched junction bases: 11. The germline gives CDR1 SGHRS, CDR2 YFSETQ. In DNA, the CDR3 is TGCGCCAGCAGTTTAGACGGACAGGCGGGCGAGCAGTACTTC. Its protein is CASSLDGQAGEQYF.

This chain links TRBV19 with TRBJ2-4; 9 bases are a match to TRBD1. V shed 7 bases and J 7 bases; nucleotides not matched to a gene: 5. Germline values: CDR1 LNHDA, CDR2 SQIVND (reference sequence). The length of the CDR3 is 13 residues. The CDR3 loop is CASKGQGLNIQYF. The CDR3, as DNA: TGTGCCAGTAAGGGACAGGGACTCAACATTCAGTACTTC.

The CDR3 nucleotides are TGTGCCAGTAGTAAAGATAGCGGTCCGTACAATGAGCAGTTCTTC. This codes for CASSKDSGPYNEQFF. The rearrangement links TRBV19 to TRBJ2-1, with D maybe TRBD2 (6 bases). Between the trimmed V and J ends, which lost 4 bases and 4 bases, there was a span of 14 bases. The CDR3 has 15 residues. Germline-derived CDR1 and CDR2 are LNHDA and SQIVND (reference sequence).

The chain recombines TRBV7-2 with TRBJ1-3; D is possibly TRBD1 (6 bases). The CDR3 runs 16 residues. Germline V gene lookup returns CDR1 SGHTA and CDR2 FQGNSA. Deletions cut 5 bases from V and 0 bases from J, with 14 bases between. The CDR3 DNA sequence: TGTGCCAGCAGCCTCCTGGGGGGGCTCTCTGGAAACACCATATATTTT. Translated: CASSLLGGLSGNTIYF.

This clone showed up just a few times. The chain is built from TRBV6-2 or TRBV6-3 and TRBJ2-6; D is perhaps TRBD1 (6 bases). The CDR3 has 14 amino acids. V lost 2 bases and J lost 4, with 6 bases in between. From germline, CDR1 is MNHEY and CDR2 SVGEGT. The CDR3: CASSYGQGANVLTF. The CDR3 DNA sequence: TGTGCCAGCAGTTACGGACAGGGGGCCAACGTCCTGACTTTC.

This clone was seen only once. The V call is TRBV19, the J call TRBJ2-5; no clear D gene. Trimming left V 5 bases short and J 0 bases short, with 4 bases between. Germline V CDR1 and CDR2: LNHDA, SQIVND (reference sequence). The CDR3 runs 12 residues. In nucleotides, the CDR3 is TGTGCCAGTAGTCGGTACCAAGAGACCCAGTACTTC. It encodes CASSRYQETQYF.

The gene calls are TRBV11-2 and TRBJ2-1; D possibly corresponds to TRBD1 (6 bases). V lost 6 bases and J lost 0, with 18 bases in between. The CDR3 contains 17 residues. In germline, CDR1 is SGHAT, CDR2 FQNNGV. CDR3 bases: TGTGCCAGCAGACAGGGTGCCCAGCCGGGCTCCTACAATGAGCAGTTCTTC. This sequence encodes CASRQGAQPGSYNEQFF.

The J gene is TRBJ2-7, the V gene TRBV7-8; D remains unclear. The germline CDR1 and CDR2 sequences are SGHVS and FQNEAQ. The CDR3 runs to 12 residues. Between the trimmed V and J ends, which lost 4 bases and 2 bases, there was a span of 6 bases. The chain's CDR3 is CASSSTPYEQYF. The CDR3 DNA reads as TGTGCCAGCAGCTCCACTCCCTACGAGCAGTACTTC.

The chain combines TRBV5-6 with TRBJ1-2; D uncertain. CDR3 size: 12 residues. Germline CDR1 reads SGHDT; CDR2 reads YYEEEE. Trimming took off 2 bases at V and 7 bases at J, with 9 bases between the two ends. CDR3 in DNA: TGTGCCAGCAGCTTTTGGGCTTCTGGCTACACCTTC. Its translation is CASSFWASGYTF.

The V and J genes are TRBV27 and TRBJ1-4, with 7 bases matching TRBD1. The V and J ends lost 5 bases and 4 bases, in that order; junction bases with no gene match: 10. The CDR3 is 16 amino acids. CDR1 and CDR2 (germline): MNHEY, SMNVEV (reference sequence). The DNA for the CDR3 is TGTGCCAGCAGTCGACGGCCTGGGACAGTTAATGAAAAACTGTTTTTT. Its translation: CASSRRPGTVNEKLFF.

The rearrangement links TRBV2 to TRBJ2-7, with TRBD1 matching 7 bases. V was clipped by 3 bases and J by 6 bases; unmatched bases: 11. The CDR3 has 15 residues. CDR1 is SNHLY, CDR2 FYNNEI, per germline. DNA of the CDR3: TGTGCCAGCAGTGATGTCGAGACAGGGCTTGGCGAGCAGTACTTC. Its translation is CASSDVETGLGEQYF.

The chain joins TRBV9 to TRBJ1-3; 12 bases align to TRBD1. Germline CDR1 is SGDLS and CDR2 is YYNGEE. CDR3 length: 15 amino acids. After removal of 6 bases from V and 4 bases from J, the junction contained 5 bases not matched to a gene. The CDR3 nucleotides are TGTGCCAGCACCTCCGGGACAGGGGGCGGAAACACCATATATTTT. Its protein is CASTSGTGGGNTIYF. Full variable domain (outside the CDR3, taken from reference TRBV9 and TRBJ1-3): DSGVTQTPKHLITATGQRVTLRCSPRSGDLSVYWYQQSLDQGLQFLIQYYNGEERAKGNILERFSAQQFPDLHSELNLSSLELGDSALYFCASTSGTGGGNTIYFGEGSWLTVV.

This chain connects TRBV2 to TRBJ2-4; D is perhaps TRBD1 (6 bases). V dropped 6 bases and J dropped 0 bases, with 15 bases sitting between them. The CDR3 runs 16 residues. Germline V CDR1 and CDR2: SNHLY, FYNNEI. CDR3 amino acids: CASSPGQTLAKNIQYF. The CDR3 DNA is TGTGCCAGCAGCCCCGGACAGACCTTAGCCAAAAACATTCAGTACTTC.

This chain uses TRBV7-9 with TRBJ1-2; D gene ambiguous. The CDR3 contains 14 residues. V was clipped by 5 bases and J by 3 bases, with 13 bases between them. CDR1 is SEHNR, CDR2 FQNEAQ, per germline (reference sequence). Written as DNA, the CDR3 is TGTGCCAGCAGCCCCCTGGGAGGACACTATGGCTACACCTTC. It encodes CASSPLGGHYGYTF. The entire variable domain, with the rest obtained from reference TRBV7-9 and TRBJ1-2, is as follows: DTGVSQNPRHKITKRGQNVTFRCDPISEHNRLYWYRQTLGQGPEFLTYFQNEAQLEKSRLLSDRFSAERPKGSFSTLEIQRTEQGDSAMYLCASSPLGGHYGYTFGSGTRLTVV.

This chain uses TRBV5-1 with TRBJ2-4, with 13 bases lining up with TRBD2. The germline CDR1 and CDR2 sequences are SGHRS and YFSETQ. This CDR3 is 18 amino acids long. The J segment lost 7 bases and the V segment lost 3 bases, leaving 13 bases of the junction unmatched. This chain's CDR3 is CASSYLGTSGMGENIQYF. CDR3 in DNA: TGCGCCAGCAGCTACCTGGGGACTAGCGGGATGGGGGAGAACATTCAGTACTTC.

The J gene is TRBJ2-6, the V gene TRBV3-1 (or the pseudogene TRBV3-2); 7 bases are shared with TRBD1. Trimming removed 0 bases from V and 0 bases from J; junction bases left unmatched: 8. CDR1 LGHDT and CDR2 YNNKEL come from the germline V gene (reference sequence). The CDR3 loop spans 19 amino acids. The CDR3 nucleotides read TGTGCCAGCAGCCAAGAACGGAACAGGGGTGGCTCTGGGGCCAACGTCCTGACTTTC. Its translation: CASSQERNRGGSGANVLTF.

This clone was seen a single time. The rearrangement joins TRBV24-1 to TRBJ2-2, with 9 bases identical to TRBD1. V shed 0 bases and J 3 bases; nucleotides not matched to a gene: 4. CDR1 and CDR2 from the germline V gene are KGHDR and SFDVKD. The CDR3 is 17 amino acids. CDR3 DNA sequence: TGTGCCACCAGTGATTTGCAGACAGGGGGAGACACCGGGGAGCTGTTTTTT. It yields the protein CATSDLQTGGDTGELFF.

The J gene is TRBJ2-7, the V gene TRBV5-1, with a possible D match to TRBD2 (6 bases). The CDR3 is made up of 14 amino acids. Germline CDR1 reads SGHRS; CDR2 reads YFSETQ. V lost 5 bases to trimming and J lost 6 bases, with 18 bases between them. The CDR3 loop reads CASRDSGTLSEQYF. The CDR3 DNA reads TGCGCCAGCAGGGATAGTGGGACTTTAAGCGAGCAGTACTTC.

The chain employs TRBV7-3 and TRBJ2-1, with TRBD1 identical over 9 bases. The V segment lost 4 bases and the J segment 3 bases; nucleotides outside the gene matches: 4. The germline gives CDR1 SGHTA, CDR2 FQGTGA. CDR3 length: 15 residues. In DNA form, the CDR3 reads TGTGCCAGCAGCTCCCGGGACAGGGTCTACAATGAGCAGTTCTTC. Translated: CASSSRDRVYNEQFF. The full variable domain, completed using reference TRBV7-3 and TRBJ2-1, is GAGVSQTPSNKVTEKGKYVELRCDPISGHTALYWYRQSLGQGPEFLIYFQGTGAADDSGLPNDRFFAVRPEGSVSTLKIQRTERGDSAVYLCASSSRDRVYNEQFFGPGTRLTVL.

The V call is TRBV9, the J call TRBJ2-7; D may be TRBD2 (5 bases). The CDR3 totals 13 residues. Trimming shortened V by 3 bases and J by 4 bases, and 11 bases separated the two germline ends. The germline V gene has CDR1 SGDLS and CDR2 YYNGEE. CDR3 DNA sequence: TGTGCCAGCAGCGGACTCCGAGGGTACGAGCAGTACTTC. Protein: CASSGLRGYEQYF. Variable domain in full (rest from reference TRBV9 and TRBJ2-7): DSGVTQTPKHLITATGQRVTLRCSPRSGDLSVYWYQQSLDQGLQFLIQYYNGEERAKGNILERFSAQQFPDLHSELNLSSLELGDSALYFCASSGLRGYEQYFGPGTRLTVT.

The chain links TRBV12-3 or TRBV12-4 to TRBJ2-1; D uncertain. Trimming stripped 5 bases from V and 4 bases from J, with 3 bases between. This CDR3 contains 11 residues. The CDR3: CASSQYNEQFF. DNA for the CDR3: TGTGCCAGCAGTCAGTACAATGAGCAGTTCTTC.

The chain couples TRBV15 to TRBJ2-5; TRBD2 matches 8 bases. The CDR3 contains 15 residues. Trimming took 1 base from V and 9 from J; bases not matched to a gene: 10. Germline V gene sequence: CDR1 LNHNV, CDR2 YYDKDF (reference sequence). The CDR3 is CATSRATLAGRPQYF. In DNA, the CDR3 is TGTGCCACCAGCAGAGCTACTTTAGCGGGAAGGCCCCAGTACTTC.

The chain carries TRBV5-6 and TRBJ2-7; 16 bases agree with TRBD2. The CDR3 loop spans 18 amino acids. V lost 3 bases, J lost 1 base, and 7 bases stayed unmatched. Germline loops: CDR1 SGHDT, CDR2 YYEEEE. The DNA of the CDR3 is TGTGCCAGCAGCTATCCCGGGACTAGCGGGGGGGATTCCTACGAGCAGTACTTC. Protein: CASSYPGTSGGDSYEQYF. Full variable domain (missing parts from reference TRBV5-6 and TRBJ2-7): DAGVTQSPTHLIKTRGQQVTLRCSPKSGHDTVSWYQQALGQGPQFIFQYYEEEERQRGNFPDRFSGHQFPNYSSELNVNALLLGDSALYLCASSYPGTSGGDSYEQYFGPGTRLTVT.

This sequence joins TRBV6-5 and TRBJ2-1; the match to TRBD1 covers 7 bases. CDR3 length: 13 residues. Trimming at V came to 6 bases and at J to 4 bases, leaving 3 bases not matched to a gene. The germline V gene has CDR1 MNHEY and CDR2 SVGAGI. The chain's CDR3 is CASRWDSYNEQFF. In nucleotides, the CDR3 is TGTGCCAGCAGGTGGGACAGTTACAATGAGCAGTTCTTC.

The gene calls are TRBV7-2 and TRBJ2-3; D may be TRBD2 (6 bases). CDR1 is SGHTA and CDR2 is FQGNSA in the germline V gene. Trimming removed 1 base at V and 0 bases at J, with 11 bases between. The length of the CDR3 is 16 residues. For the CDR3, the DNA is TGTGCCAGCAGCTTAGTGACCCGGGAGAGCACAGATACGCAGTATTTT. This sequence encodes CASSLVTRESTDTQYF.

The CDR3 loop is CASRLIDRGTDTQYF. The CDR3 DNA is TGCGCCAGCAGGTTGATAGACCGGGGCACAGATACGCAGTATTTT. The V gene is TRBV5-1, the J gene TRBJ2-3; the D is unclear. CDR1 is SGHRS and CDR2 is YFSETQ in the germline V gene. The V end lost 5 bases, the J end lost 1 base, and 14 bases lay between the germline ends. The CDR3 runs 15 residues.

J is TRBJ2-5 and V is TRBV10-3; D ambiguous. V lost 0 bases to trimming and J lost 2 bases, with 7 bases between them. CDR1 is ENHRY and CDR2 is SYGVKD in the germline V gene. This CDR3 has 14 amino acids. The CDR3 DNA follows: TGTGCCATCAGTGAGTCAATGACTCAAGAGACCCAGTACTTC. Translating gives CAISESMTQETQYF.

This clone was observed a handful of times. The genes are TRBV4-1 and TRBJ2-7, with D tentatively TRBD1 (6 bases). The germline V and J ends were trimmed by 0 bases and 6 bases, with 9 bases remaining between them. CDR3 length: 13 residues. CDR1 and CDR2 from the germline V gene are MGHRA and YSYEKL. The CDR3 sequence is CASSQDPRGEQYF. Here the CDR3 DNA reads TGCGCCAGCAGCCAAGATCCCAGGGGCGAGCAGTACTTC.